A single sample is the source of the 3 T cell receptor beta chains below, sequenced in a study of cytomegalovirus exposure and HLA in healthy donors. The PCR contained 60 Vbeta and 13 Jbeta primers. Clones were read by immunoSEQ multiplex PCR, and TCRdb kept only the in-frame ones, dropping some. The data hold some 120,000 clones, with 79% observed a single time. The sample consisted of PBMCs. The source of these receptors is a man between 18 and 29 years old in good health and CMV-seronegative.

The chain has TRBV27 and TRBJ2-3; D uncertain. The germline V gene has CDR1 MNHEY and CDR2 SMNVEV (reference sequence). The CDR3 contains 13 residues. The V and J ends lost 5 bases and 0 bases respectively, with 6 bases between them. In nucleotides, the CDR3 is TGTGCCAGCAGTCTCACTAGCACAGATACGCAGTATTTT. Residues: CASSLTSTDTQYF.

The J gene is TRBJ2-1, the V gene TRBV7-6; D ambiguous. This CDR3 has 14 residues. Trimming left V 2 bases short and J 10 bases short, with 15 bases between. CDR1 SGHVS and CDR2 FNYEAQ come from the germline V gene. The CDR3 coding sequence is TGTGCCAGCAGCTTAACTCTCCAGCAGCGCGAGCAGTTCTTC. Protein product: CASSLTLQQREQFF.

This sequence joins TRBV27 and TRBJ1-2; D is ambiguous. The CDR3 sequence is 14 residues long. The V gene's germline CDR1 is MNHEY and CDR2 SMNVEV (reference sequence). V lost 1 base and J lost 4, with 10 bases in between. CDR3 residues: CASSLLEGGYGYTF. The CDR3 DNA reads as TGTGCCAGCAGTTTATTGGAGGGTGGCTATGGCTACACCTTC.